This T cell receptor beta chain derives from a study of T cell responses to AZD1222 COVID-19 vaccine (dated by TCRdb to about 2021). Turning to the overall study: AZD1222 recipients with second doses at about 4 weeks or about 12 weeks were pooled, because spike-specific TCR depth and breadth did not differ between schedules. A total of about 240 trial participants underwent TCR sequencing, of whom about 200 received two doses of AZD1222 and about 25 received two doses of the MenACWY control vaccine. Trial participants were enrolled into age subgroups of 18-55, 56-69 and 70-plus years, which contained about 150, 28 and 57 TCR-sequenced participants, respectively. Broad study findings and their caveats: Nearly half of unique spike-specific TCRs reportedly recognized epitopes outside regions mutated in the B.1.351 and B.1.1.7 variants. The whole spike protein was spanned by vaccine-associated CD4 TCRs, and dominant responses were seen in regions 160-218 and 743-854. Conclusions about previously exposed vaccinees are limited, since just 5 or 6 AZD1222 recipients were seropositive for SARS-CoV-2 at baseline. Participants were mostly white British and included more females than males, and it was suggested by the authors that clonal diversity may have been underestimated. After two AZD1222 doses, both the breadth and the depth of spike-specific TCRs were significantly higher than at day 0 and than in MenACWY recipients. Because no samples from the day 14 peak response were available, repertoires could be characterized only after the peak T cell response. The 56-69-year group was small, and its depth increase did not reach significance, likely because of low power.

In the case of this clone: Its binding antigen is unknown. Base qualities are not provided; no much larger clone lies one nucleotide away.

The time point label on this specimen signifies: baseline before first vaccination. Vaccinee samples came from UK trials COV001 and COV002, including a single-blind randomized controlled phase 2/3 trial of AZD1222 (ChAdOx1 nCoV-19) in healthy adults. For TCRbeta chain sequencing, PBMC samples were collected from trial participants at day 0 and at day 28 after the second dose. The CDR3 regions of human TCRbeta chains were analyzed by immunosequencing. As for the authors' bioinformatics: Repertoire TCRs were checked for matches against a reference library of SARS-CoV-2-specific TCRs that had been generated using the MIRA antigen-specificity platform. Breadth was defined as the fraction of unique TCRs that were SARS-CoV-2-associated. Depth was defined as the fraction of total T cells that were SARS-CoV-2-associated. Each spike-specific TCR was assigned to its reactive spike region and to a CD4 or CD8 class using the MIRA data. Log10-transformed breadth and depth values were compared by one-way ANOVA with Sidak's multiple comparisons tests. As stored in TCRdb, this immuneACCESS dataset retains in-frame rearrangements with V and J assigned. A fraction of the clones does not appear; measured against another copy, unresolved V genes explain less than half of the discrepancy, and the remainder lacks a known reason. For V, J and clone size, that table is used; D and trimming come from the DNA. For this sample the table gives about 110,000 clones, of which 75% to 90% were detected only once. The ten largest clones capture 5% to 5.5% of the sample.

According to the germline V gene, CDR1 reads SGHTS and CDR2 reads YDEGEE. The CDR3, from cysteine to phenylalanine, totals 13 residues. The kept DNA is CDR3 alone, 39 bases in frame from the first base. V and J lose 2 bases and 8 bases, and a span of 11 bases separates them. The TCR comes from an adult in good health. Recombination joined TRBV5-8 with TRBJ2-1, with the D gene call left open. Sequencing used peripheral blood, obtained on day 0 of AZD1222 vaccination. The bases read TGTGCCAGCAGCTTAAGTGGGTTATATGAGCAGTTCTTC. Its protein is CASSLSGLYEQFF.